Here is one T cell receptor beta chain with its context. Its cognate antigen is unknown. TCRdb's table, derived via immunoSEQ multiplex PCR, lists solely in-frame clones and lacks some. The sample records 70,000 to 95,000 clones, around 82% being singletons. The data derive from a study of lymphopenia after photon versus proton radiotherapy. General observations from the study: After the lymphocyte nadir, photon-treated repertoires showed oligoclonal expansion, especially of CD8+ Temra cells.

The germline CDR1 and CDR2 sequences are SGHDN and FVKESK. The CDR3 is made up of 16 amino acids. V shed 5 bases and J 8 bases; nucleotides not matched to a gene: 16. The sequencing here drew on peripheral blood, taken from a patient treated with proton-based radiotherapy. This chain uses TRBV14 with TRBJ2-3; 7 nucleotides match TRBD2. This clonotype originated in a man aged 55 to 70 with pancreatic cancer. DNA of the CDR3: TGTGCCAGCAGCAACCGGGGGGACCTTCTGCTCAGTACGCAGTATTTT. Protein product: CASSNRGDLLLSTQYF. The whole variable domain, filled in from reference TRBV14 and TRBJ2-3, reads EAGVTQFPSHSVIEKGQTVTLRCDPISGHDNLYWYRRVMGKEIKFLLHFVKESKQDESGMPNNRFLAERTGGTYSTLKVQPAELEDSGVYFCASSNRGDLLLSTQYFGPGTRLTVL.